This T cell receptor (beta chain) came from a study of shared clonotypes between healthy human individuals. Background on the study: Serving as donors were two women and a few men, whose ages spanned 18 to 49.

Trimming cost V 3 bases and J 5 bases, with 20 bases left between them. This CDR3 has 16 residues. Germline V gene data show CDR1 as SGHNT and CDR2 as YYREEE (reference sequence). Source study methods: Junction-only sequences without quality scores were provided by ImmunoSEQ, so filtering was different. Assay used: immunoSEQ multiplex PCR; TCRdb lists only in-frame clones, some missing. D and trimming come from the DNA, and the V and J calls and clone size come from that table. The repertoire holds some 2.1 million clones, with just over 90% as singletons. CD45RO-negative cells were positively selected for CCR7, leaving out terminally differentiated effector memory CD45RA+ cells.

The V gene is TRBV5-4, the J gene TRBJ2-5; the D gene is possibly TRBD2 (7 bases). Material: naive CD8+ T cells from PBMCs. This receptor was identified in a man aged 18 to 30 in good health. Some clones in this sample may be carry-over from other donors' samples. For the CDR3, the DNA is TGTGCCAGCAGCTCCCTCACGGGGGGCGTAGATGAGACCCAGTACTTC. Amino acids: CASSSLTGGVDETQYF.